The rows below give T cell receptor beta chains drawn from one sample of a study of cytomegalovirus exposure and HLA in healthy donors. Produced via immunoSEQ multiplex PCR; TCRdb's table is partial and in-frame only. The table has around 150,000 clones, approximately 8.9% seen once. Sequencing used PBMCs. The receptors were gathered from a woman in her thirties or forties in good health and CMV-seropositive. The CDR3 runs from the conserved cysteine through the conserved F or W. A D gene is named only where the DNA matches it firmly. Clone sizes are given selectively: once, few, many, or a class where the clone is expanded.

V gene: TRBV9
clone size: few
D gene: -
J gene: TRBJ1-3
CDR3 protein: CASSVESLSGNTIYF
CDR3 DNA: TGTGCCAGCAGCGTAGAGAGTCTCTCTGGAAACACCATATATTTT

V gene: TRBV6-4
clone size: -
D gene: -
J gene: TRBJ2-3
CDR3 protein: CASSSEGGTDTQYF
CDR3 DNA: TGTGCCAGCAGTTCCGAGGGGGGGACAGATACGCAGTATTTT

V gene: TRBV4-3
clone size: few
D gene: TRBD2
J gene: TRBJ2-3
CDR3 protein: CASSPSGGAADTQYF
CDR3 DNA: TGCGCCAGCAGTCCCAGCGGGGGGGCCGCAGATACGCAGTATTTT

V gene: TRBV18
clone size: few
D gene: -
J gene: TRBJ2-2
CDR3 protein: CASSPSRDFAGELFF
CDR3 DNA: TGTGCCAGCTCACCATCCAGGGATTTTGCCGGGGAGCTGTTTTTT

V gene: TRBV7-9
clone size: -
D gene: TRBD1
J gene: TRBJ1-1
CDR3 protein: CASSRTGASTEAFF
CDR3 DNA: TGTGCCAGCAGCAGGACAGGGGCGAGTACTGAAGCTTTCTTT

V gene: TRBV13
clone size: -
D gene: TRBD1
J gene: TRBJ2-7
CDR3 protein: CASSPGTGHFYEQYF
CDR3 DNA: TGTGCCAGCAGCCCTGGGACAGGGCATTTCTACGAGCAGTACTTC

V gene: TRBV5-1
clone size: -
D gene: TRBD1
J gene: TRBJ2-7
CDR3 protein: CASSSRTGYYEQYF
CDR3 DNA: TGCGCCAGCAGCTCCCGGACAGGGTACTACGAGCAGTACTTC

V gene: TRBV25-1
clone size: -
D gene: -
J gene: TRBJ2-2
CDR3 protein: CASSRGIGGAATGELFF
CDR3 DNA: TGTGCCAGCAGTCGCGGAATAGGGGGGGCCGCGACCGGGGAGCTGTTTTTT

V gene: TRBV11-3
clone size: few
D gene: -
J gene: TRBJ1-2
CDR3 protein: CASSLDLGGYGYTF
CDR3 DNA: TGTGCCAGCAGCTTAGATCTCGGGGGCTATGGCTACACCTTC

V gene: TRBV19
clone size: -
D gene: TRBD1
J gene: TRBJ1-2
CDR3 protein: CASSPWTGGRYGYTF
CDR3 DNA: TGTGCCAGTAGTCCCTGGACAGGGGGCAGATATGGCTACACCTTC

V gene: TRBV2
clone size: few
D gene: -
J gene: TRBJ2-7
CDR3 protein: CASRAEGSYEQYF
CDR3 DNA: TGTGCCAGCAGGGCTGAGGGCTCCTACGAGCAGTACTTC

V gene: TRBV23-1
clone size: -
D gene: -
J gene: TRBJ1-1
CDR3 protein: CASGPRTASVWGLEAFF
CDR3 DNA: TGCGCCAGCGGGCCCAGGACGGCCTCTGTGTGGGGCCTTGAAGCTTTCTTT

V gene: TRBV6-5
clone size: -
D gene: -
J gene: TRBJ2-1
CDR3 protein: CASSYSGDSYRGEQFF
CDR3 DNA: TGTGCCAGCAGTTACTCGGGGGACTCCTACAGAGGCGAGCAGTTCTTC

V gene: TRBV21-1
clone size: few
D gene: -
J gene: TRBJ1-1
CDR3 protein: CASSKEFGSGNTEAFF
CDR3 DNA: -

V gene: TRBV2
clone size: -
D gene: TRBD1
J gene: TRBJ1-6
CDR3 protein: CASRSQGHDSPLHF
CDR3 DNA: TGTGCCAGCAGATCACAGGGGCACGATTCACCCCTCCACTTT

V gene: TRBV5-1
clone size: -
D gene: TRBD1
J gene: TRBJ2-2
CDR3 protein: CASSLGFDRAVANTGELFF
CDR3 DNA: TGCGCCAGCAGCTTGGGTTTCGACAGGGCAGTCGCGAACACCGGGGAGCTGTTTTTT

V gene: TRBV5-4
clone size: -
D gene: -
J gene: TRBJ2-7
CDR3 protein: CASSEWGGRGVEQYF
CDR3 DNA: TGTGCCAGCAGCGAATGGGGGGGCAGGGGTGTCGAGCAGTACTTC

V gene: TRBV18
clone size: -
D gene: -
J gene: TRBJ1-5
CDR3 protein: CASSQTTRDQPQHF
CDR3 DNA: TGTGCCAGCTCACAGACAACTCGTGATCAGCCCCAGCATTTT

V gene: TRBV7-9
clone size: -
D gene: TRBD2
J gene: TRBJ2-1
CDR3 protein: CASSLITGGVDEQFF
CDR3 DNA: TGTGCCAGCAGCTTAATTACGGGGGGGGTGGATGAGCAGTTCTTC

V gene: TRBV7-3
clone size: few
D gene: TRBD1
J gene: TRBJ2-3
CDR3 protein: CASSSREGAPDTQYF
CDR3 DNA: TGTGCCAGCAGCTCCCGAGAGGGGGCCCCAGATACGCAGTATTTT

V gene: TRBV7-2
clone size: -
D gene: -
J gene: TRBJ1-1
CDR3 protein: CASSLQERTEAFF
CDR3 DNA: TGTGCCAGCAGCTTACAAGAGAGGACTGAAGCTTTCTTT

V gene: TRBV18
clone size: few
D gene: TRBD1
J gene: TRBJ1-4
CDR3 protein: CASSPGQGANAEKLFF
CDR3 DNA: TGTGCCAGCTCACCCGGACAGGGGGCGAATGCTGAAAAACTGTTTTTT

V gene: TRBV29-1
clone size: few
D gene: TRBD1
J gene: TRBJ1-1
CDR3 protein: CSVKDRGRPNTEAFF
CDR3 DNA: TGCAGCGTTAAGGACAGGGGGCGACCGAACACTGAAGCTTTCTTT

V gene: TRBV7-2
clone size: few
D gene: TRBD1
J gene: TRBJ1-6
CDR3 protein: CASSTKSTGNNSPLHF
CDR3 DNA: TGTGCCAGCAGCACAAAATCGACAGGGAATAATTCACCCCTCCACTTT

V gene: TRBV25-1
clone size: few
D gene: TRBD1
J gene: TRBJ1-1
CDR3 protein: CASSTGQGDTEAFF
CDR3 DNA: TGTGCCAGCAGTACAGGACAGGGGGACACTGAAGCTTTCTTT

V gene: TRBV27
clone size: few
D gene: -
J gene: TRBJ1-2
CDR3 protein: CASSQGYGYTF
CDR3 DNA: TGTGCCAGCAGTCAGGGGTATGGCTACACCTTC

V gene: TRBV12-5
clone size: -
D gene: -
J gene: TRBJ2-2
CDR3 protein: CASAHGGLGTGELFF
CDR3 DNA: TGTGCTAGTGCGCATGGGGGCTTGGGAACCGGGGAGCTGTTTTTT

V gene: TRBV25-1
clone size: few
D gene: TRBD2
J gene: TRBJ2-3
CDR3 protein: CASSEFRSSGGGQYF
CDR3 DNA: TGTGCCAGCAGTGAATTTCGGAGTAGCGGGGGGGGCCAGTATTTT

V gene: TRBV19
clone size: few
D gene: TRBD1
J gene: TRBJ1-4
CDR3 protein: CASRSPVGQYNEKLFF
CDR3 DNA: TGTGCCAGTAGGAGTCCGGTGGGACAGTATAATGAAAAACTGTTTTTT

V gene: TRBV2
clone size: few
D gene: TRBD1
J gene: TRBJ2-7
CDR3 protein: CASRAGTGGYYEQYF
CDR3 DNA: TGTGCCAGCAGGGCCGGGACAGGGGGCTACTACGAGCAGTACTTC

V gene: TRBV11-3
clone size: few
D gene: -
J gene: TRBJ2-7
CDR3 protein: CASSSGINRGGTYEQYF
CDR3 DNA: TGTGCCAGCAGCTCGGGAATTAACAGGGGGGGGACCTACGAGCAGTACTTC

V gene: TRBV5-1
clone size: few
D gene: TRBD2
J gene: TRBJ2-7
CDR3 protein: CASSLVVAGTYEQYF
CDR3 DNA: TGCGCCAGCAGCTTGGTAGTAGCGGGGACCTACGAGCAGTACTTC

V gene: TRBV5-1
clone size: few
D gene: TRBD1
J gene: TRBJ2-5
CDR3 protein: CASSLALGTGSETQYF
CDR3 DNA: TGCGCCAGCAGCTTGGCCTTAGGGACAGGGTCAGAGACCCAGTACTTC

V gene: TRBV7-2
clone size: -
D gene: -
J gene: TRBJ2-1
CDR3 protein: CASSRGAQGRNEQFF
CDR3 DNA: TGTGCCAGCAGCCGTGGGGCACAGGGACGCAATGAGCAGTTCTTC

V gene: TRBV6-1
clone size: few
D gene: TRBD1
J gene: TRBJ1-2
CDR3 protein: CASRQGAAYGYTF
CDR3 DNA: TGTGCCAGCAGGCAGGGGGCGGCCTATGGCTACACCTTC

V gene: TRBV7-8
clone size: few
D gene: -
J gene: TRBJ1-1
CDR3 protein: CASSDNRVRVGSRNTEAFF
CDR3 DNA: TGTGCCAGCAGCGATAATCGAGTCAGGGTGGGATCACGGAACACTGAAGCTTTCTTT

V gene: TRBV2
clone size: -
D gene: -
J gene: TRBJ2-7
CDR3 protein: CATIGGPYEQYF
CDR3 DNA: TGTGCCACCATCGGCGGGCCCTACGAGCAGTACTTC

V gene: TRBV4-3
clone size: -
D gene: TRBD1
J gene: TRBJ2-1
CDR3 protein: CASSQERTGGLFNEQFF
CDR3 DNA: TGCGCCAGCAGCCAAGAGAGGACAGGGGGCCTTTTTAATGAGCAGTTCTTC

V gene: TRBV20-1
clone size: few
D gene: -
J gene: TRBJ1-1
CDR3 protein: CSAEGAGQAFF
CDR3 DNA: TGCAGTGCTGAAGGGGCAGGGCAAGCTTTCTTT

V gene: TRBV29-1
clone size: -
D gene: -
J gene: TRBJ1-2
CDR3 protein: CSVLIQGTYGYTF
CDR3 DNA: TGCAGCGTTCTAATTCAGGGTACCTATGGCTACACCTTC

V gene: TRBV7-6
clone size: few
D gene: -
J gene: TRBJ2-6
CDR3 protein: CASSSGGFSGANVLTF
CDR3 DNA: TGTGCCAGCAGCTCGGGGGGCTTCTCTGGGGCCAACGTCCTGACTTTC

V gene: TRBV6-1
clone size: -
D gene: -
J gene: TRBJ1-5
CDR3 protein: CASNNRVNQPQHF
CDR3 DNA: TGTGCCAGCAATAACAGGGTTAATCAGCCCCAGCATTTT

V gene: TRBV11-3
clone size: -
D gene: TRBD2
J gene: TRBJ2-1
CDR3 protein: CASNPSGGYNEQFF
CDR3 DNA: TGTGCCAGCAACCCTAGCGGGGGATACAATGAGCAGTTCTTC

V gene: TRBV2
clone size: -
D gene: -
J gene: TRBJ2-5
CDR3 protein: CASSERRSIETQYF
CDR3 DNA: TGTGCCAGCAGTGAGCGGCGAAGTATAGAGACCCAGTACTTC

V gene: TRBV11-2
clone size: -
D gene: -
J gene: TRBJ2-7
CDR3 protein: CASSSPGLSYEQYF
CDR3 DNA: TGTGCCAGCAGCTCCCCCGGACTTTCCTACGAGCAGTACTTC

V gene: TRBV5-1
clone size: few
D gene: TRBD2
J gene: TRBJ2-1
CDR3 protein: CASSLGSTSGGYNEQFF
CDR3 DNA: TGCGCCAGCAGCCTGGGTTCGACTAGCGGGGGATACAATGAGCAGTTCTTC

V gene: TRBV29-1
clone size: -
D gene: -
J gene: TRBJ1-1
CDR3 protein: CSVAEETGNTEAFF
CDR3 DNA: TGCAGCGTTGCCGAGGAGACAGGGAACACTGAAGCTTTCTTT

V gene: TRBV5-1
clone size: few
D gene: TRBD1
J gene: TRBJ2-5
CDR3 protein: CASSEEQGQETQYF
CDR3 DNA: TGCGCCAGCAGCGAAGAACAGGGGCAAGAGACCCAGTACTTC

V gene: TRBV10-3
clone size: -
D gene: -
J gene: TRBJ1-1
CDR3 protein: CAISSDRTPGNTEAFF
CDR3 DNA: TGTGCCATCAGCTCCGACAGGACCCCTGGTAACACTGAAGCTTTCTTT

V gene: TRBV11-3
clone size: -
D gene: TRBD1
J gene: TRBJ2-2
CDR3 protein: CASSSGTGNTGELFF
CDR3 DNA: TGTGCCAGCAGCTCCGGGACAGGGAACACCGGGGAGCTGTTTTTT

V gene: TRBV2
clone size: few
D gene: TRBD1
J gene: TRBJ1-4
CDR3 protein: CASIRGTGNEKLFF
CDR3 DNA: TGTGCCAGCATCAGGGGGACCGGTAATGAAAAACTGTTTTTT

V gene: TRBV7-7
clone size: -
D gene: -
J gene: TRBJ2-5
CDR3 protein: CASSPLSVQETQYF
CDR3 DNA: TGTGCCAGCAGCCCCCTGAGCGTCCAAGAGACCCAGTACTTC

V gene: TRBV5-6
clone size: few
D gene: -
J gene: TRBJ1-2
CDR3 protein: CASSLFRRDGYTF
CDR3 DNA: TGTGCCAGCAGCTTGTTCAGGAGGGACGGCTACACCTTC